What follows are 7 T cell receptor beta chains derived from one specimen sequenced in a study of cytotoxic CD8 clonotypes in ibrutinib-treated CLL. The repertoire was sequenced with immunoSEQ multiplex PCR; TCRdb's copy has only in-frame clones and lacks some. The sample includes some 81,000 clones, around 79% of them seen just once. Sequencing used PBMCs, obtained after 12 months of ibrutinib treatment. The source of these receptors is a human donor with chronic lymphocytic leukemia.

A note on this clone: The sample carries other DNA sequences with the same CDR3. The CDR3 loop reads CASSVAPGNTEAFF. The CDR3 DNA reads TGTGCCAGCAGCGTAGCCCCAGGGAACACTGAAGCTTTCTTT. V gene TRBV9 combines with J gene TRBJ1-1; D call uncertain. Germline V gives CDR1 SGDLS, CDR2 YYNGEE. This CDR3 region has 14 residues. Trimming took 0 bases from V and 1 from J, leaving 7 bases between them.

In the case of this clone: A much larger clone differs from this one at a single base, so this may be a read error. Additional DNA sequences in this sample encode the identical CDR3. This chain links TRBV11-2 with TRBJ1-1; no definite D call. The CDR3 is 13 residues long. V lost 1 base to trimming and J lost 1 base, with 4 bases between them. The germline CDR1 and CDR2 sequences are SGHAT and FQNNGV. The CDR3 loop reads CASSLGQNTEAFF. The CDR3 DNA follows: TGTGCCAGCAGCTTAGGGCAGAACACTGAAGCTTTCTTT.

There are a few counts of this clone. The genes are TRBV4-2 and TRBJ1-1, with D unclear. There are 13 residues in the CDR3. Between the trimmed V and J ends, which lost 2 bases and 1 base, there was a span of 5 bases. From germline, CDR1 is LGHNA and CDR2 YNFKEQ. The CDR3 sequence: CASSQSGNTEAFF. CDR3 DNA: TGTGCCAGCAGCCAAAGTGGGAACACTGAAGCTTTCTTT.

The chain recombines TRBV30 with TRBJ2-7; TRBD1 matches at 8 bases. Germline values: CDR1 GTSNPN, CDR2 SVGIG (reference sequence). J gave up 12 bases and V 2 bases, and 6 bases lay outside the gene matches. The CDR3 is 11 amino acids. Written as DNA, the CDR3 is TGTGCCTGGAGTACCCGACAGGGGTCGTACTTC. It encodes CAWSTRQGSYF.

The rearrangement uses TRBV5-1 and TRBJ2-4, with D tentatively TRBD1 or TRBD2 (6 bases each). The CDR3 runs 15 residues. V was cut by 6 bases and J by 2 bases, with 15 bases left in between. Germline CDR1 and CDR2: SGHRS and YFSETQ. The CDR3 DNA follows: TGCGCCAGCAAAAAGGGGGGAACTCCCAAAAACATTCAGTACTTC. Its protein is CASKKGGTPKNIQYF.

This chain connects TRBV4-2 to TRBJ2-3; TRBD2 agrees at 7 bases. CDR3 length: 15 amino acids. The ends lost 4 bases at V and 4 bases at J; junction bases unmatched: 8. The germline CDR1 and CDR2 sequences are LGHNA and YNFKEQ. CDR3 nucleotide sequence: TGTGCCAGCAGCCGCGGACTAGGGCTCCCAGATACGCAGTATTTT. Translation gives CASSRGLGLPDTQYF.

The J gene is TRBJ1-2, the V gene TRBV5-4, with TRBD1 matching over 7 bases. CDR1 is SGHNT and CDR2 is YYREEE in the germline V gene (reference sequence). V trimming: 3 bases; J trimming: 0 bases; junction bases outside the gene matches: 14. CDR3 size: 18 residues. This CDR3 reads CASSSGQDPGYTNYGYTF. CDR3 sequence (DNA): TGTGCCAGCAGCTCCGGACAGGATCCCGGCTATACTAACTATGGCTACACCTTC.